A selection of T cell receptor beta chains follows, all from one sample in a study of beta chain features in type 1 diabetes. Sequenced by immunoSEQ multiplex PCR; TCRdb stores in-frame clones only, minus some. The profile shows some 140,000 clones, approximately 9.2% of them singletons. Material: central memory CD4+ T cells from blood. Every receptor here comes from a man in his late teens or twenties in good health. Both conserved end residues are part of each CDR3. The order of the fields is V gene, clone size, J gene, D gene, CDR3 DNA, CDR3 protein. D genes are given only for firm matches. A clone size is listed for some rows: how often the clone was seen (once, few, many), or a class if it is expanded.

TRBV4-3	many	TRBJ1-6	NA	TGCGCCAGCAGCCAAGAAATCTGGTCCCTCGGTTCACCCCTCCACTTT	CASSQEIWSLGSPLHF
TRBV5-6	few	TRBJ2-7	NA	TGTGCCAGCAGCTTGCGCAGGCACTACGAGCAGTACTTC	CASSLRRHYEQYF
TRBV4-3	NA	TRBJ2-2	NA	TGCGCCAGCAGCCCGCCCAGGGGCACGAACACCGGGGAGCTGTTTTTT	CASSPPRGTNTGELFF
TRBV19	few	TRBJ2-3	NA	TGTGCCAGTAGTATAGTCGGTGTTCGCACAGATACGCAGTATTTT	CASSIVGVRTDTQYF
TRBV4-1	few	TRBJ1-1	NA	TGCGCCAGCAGCCGGGGGGGGGACACTGAAGCTTTCTTT	CASSRGGDTEAFF
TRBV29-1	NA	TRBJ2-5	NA	TGCAGCGTTGGAAGACTAGGTGAGACCCAGTACTTC	CSVGRLGETQYF
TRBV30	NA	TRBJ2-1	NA	TGTGCCTGGAGTGTACCCCGGACAGCTATACTTCTCAATGAGCAGTTCTTC	CAWSVPRTAILLNEQFF
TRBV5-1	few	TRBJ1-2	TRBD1	TGCGCCAGCAGCGTGGACAGGGACTATGGCTACACCTTC	CASSVDRDYGYTF
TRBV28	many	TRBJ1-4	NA	TGTGCCAGCAGTTTGACTATTAATGAAAAACTGTTTTTT	CASSLTINEKLFF
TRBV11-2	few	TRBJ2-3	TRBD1	TGTGCCAGCAGCTTTTCGACAGGGGGCACAGATACGCAGTATTTT	CASSFSTGGTDTQYF
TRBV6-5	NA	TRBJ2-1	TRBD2	TGTGCCAGCAGTTTGGCTAGCGGGGAGGATGAGCAGTTCTTC	CASSLASGEDEQFF
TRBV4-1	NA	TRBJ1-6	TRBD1	TGCGCCAGCAGCCTCGAGGGACAGGGGGCTTCACCCCTCCACTTT	CASSLEGQGASPLHF
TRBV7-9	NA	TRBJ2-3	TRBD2	TGTGCCAGCAGCCCTCGGACTAGTAGAGATACGCAGTATTTT	CASSPRTSRDTQYF
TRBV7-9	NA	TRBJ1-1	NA	TGTGCCAGCAGCGCCAGGGGCCCGGATGAAGCTTTCTTT	CASSARGPDEAFF
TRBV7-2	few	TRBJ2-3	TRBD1	TGTGCCAGCAGCCTGACAGGGTGGGATACGCAGTATTTT	CASSLTGWDTQYF
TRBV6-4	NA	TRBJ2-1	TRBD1	TGTGCCAGCAGTGGGGACAGGGGGGAGCAGTTCTTC	CASSGDRGEQFF
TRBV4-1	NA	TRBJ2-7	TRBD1	TGCGCCAGCAGCCACCGAACAGGGGACGAGCAGTACTTC	CASSHRTGDEQYF
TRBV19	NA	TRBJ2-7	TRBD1	TGTGCCAGTAGTAGCCGATTGGGACAGGGATTTGGCGAGCAGTACTTC	CASSSRLGQGFGEQYF
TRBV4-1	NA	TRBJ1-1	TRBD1	TGCGCCAGCAGCCAAGGTTTGGACAGGAATACTGAAGCTTTCTTT	CASSQGLDRNTEAFF
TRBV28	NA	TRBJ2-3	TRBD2	TGTGCCGGCAGCAGCGGGAGGGCCGCAGATACGCAGTATTTT	CAGSSGRAADTQYF
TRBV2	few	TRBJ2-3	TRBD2	TGTGCCAGCAGTGAAAGAAGGGGAGGGACAGATACGCAGTATTTT	CASSERRGGTDTQYF
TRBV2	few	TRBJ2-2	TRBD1	TGTGCCAGCCGACAGGGCTCGAACACCGGGGAGCTGTTTTTT	CASRQGSNTGELFF